This TCR beta chain was identified during a study of blood T cell repertoires in COVID-19 (dated by TCRdb to about 2020). Concerning the study at large: Samples covering the acute and convalescent phases of COVID-19 were provided by collaborators in the United States, Italy and Spain. The material from the prospective study consisted of cDNA or gDNA derived from T cells, B-cell-depleted T cells, or PBMCs. Deeply sampled blood TCRbeta repertoires from subjects exposed to, actively infected with, or recovered from COVID-19 were included in the dataset. The sample metadata nearly always contained a de-identified subject ID, COVID-19 status, age in years and sex. Samples were obtained from the ongoing ImmuneRACE study (first 160 participants) and from roughly 1,300 subjects provided by 6 global collaborators. Where HLA class I and class II types were available, the types were taken from metadata supplied by the sample provider, not from assay-based typing. A freely available public database, intended as a resource for researchers studying the immune response to SARS-CoV-2, is where the repertoires were released.

In Seattle, one collaborating source enrolled patients while the infection was active and tracked those patients longitudinally over the course of disease. The collaborating institutions used their own protocols to collect whole blood in K2EDTA tubes. For TCRbeta analysis, collaborators shipped samples in one of three forms: frozen whole blood, isolated PBMCs, or DNA extracted from either of those sample types. As to this clone: What this receptor recognizes is not known. Qualities for individual bases were not recorded, and no much larger clone is one base off.

What the study reported, not specific to this receptor: How much clinical and demographic metadata was included differed by source and by participant, and the metadata was provided uncurated.

TCRbeta CDR3 regions were amplified from genomic DNA by means of the immunoSEQ Assay, a bias-controlled multiplex PCR. The authors' analysis ran thus. The number of nucleated cells in each sample was estimated from the amplification of reference gene primers within the assay. To quantify the absolute abundance of each unique TCRbeta CDR3 rearrangement, sequence reads were collapsed and filtered. For each sample, productive Simpson clonality was calculated as the square root of Simpson's diversity index over productive rearrangements. TCRdb stores this immuneACCESS table with in-frame sequences only. Part of the clones is absent; in the studies checked, under half of the shortfall reflects unresolved V genes, and no reason is known for the rest. Clone size and the V and J calls come from that table; the DNA yielded D and trimming. The sample has about 480,000 clones on record, about 88% of them singletons. The top ten constitute roughly 8.3% of the sample.

The CDR3, cysteine through phenylalanine, is 12 amino acids long. Of the read, only the CDR3 DNA is kept; its 36 bases are in frame from base 1. CDR1 LGHNT and CDR2 FRNRAP were looked up in the germline V gene. Trimming at the junction amounts to 7 bases on V and 11 bases on J, and the germline ends lie 17 bases apart. Sequencing used peripheral blood. The chain is encoded by TRBV12-5 joined to TRBJ1-1; the D gene remains uncertain. The receptor's source is a woman between 50 and 59 years old with COVID-19, enrolled during active disease. The CDR3 has the sequence CASAPRTGRAFF. In nucleotides, the sequence is TGTGCTAGTGCCCCCCGGACGGGGAGGGCTTTCTTT.